The rows below give T cell receptor beta chains drawn from one sample of a study of long-term antiretroviral therapy in people with HIV. The repertoire was sequenced with immunoSEQ multiplex PCR; TCRdb's copy has only in-frame clones and lacks some. The data contain 9,000 to 13,000 clones, approximately 90% of them seen just once; the ten biggest clones take up about a fifth. The sample here was unsorted PBMCs, taken 0.2 years before starting antiretroviral therapy. The receptors shown here come from a woman in her 40s with HIV. Each CDR3 is given with its conserved first and last residue. A D gene is named only where the DNA matches it firmly. Part of the rows lack a size; the others show once, few, many or a class for expanded clones.

V: TRBV27; D: TRBD2; J: TRBJ2-3; size: -; CDR3: CASSNLGGGGTDTQYF; DNA: TGTGCCAGCAGTAATCTAGGCGGGGGGGGCACAGATACGCAGTATTTT
V: TRBV19; D: -; J: TRBJ1-1; size: large; CDR3: CASSIDGQDNTEAFF; DNA: TGTGCCAGTAGTATAGATGGTCAGGATAACACTGAAGCTTTCTTT
V: TRBV5-8; D: -; J: TRBJ2-1; size: -; CDR3: CASSPIQGGWNNEQFF; DNA: TGTGCCAGCAGCCCTATACAGGGTGGTTGGAACAATGAGCAGTTCTTC
V: TRBV27; D: -; J: TRBJ1-6; size: -; CDR3: CASSFGINSPLHF; DNA: TGTGCCAGCAGTTTTGGGATTAATTCACCCCTCCACTTT
V: TRBV7-9; D: -; J: TRBJ2-7; size: -; CDR3: CASSDRDLSKEQYF; DNA: TGTGCCAGCAGCGACCGGGACTTAAGTAAAGAGCAGTACTTC
V: TRBV30; D: -; J: TRBJ2-1; size: -; CDR3: CAWSPRPRSSYNEQFF; DNA: TGTGCCTGGAGTCCGCGGCCAAGGAGCTCCTACAATGAGCAGTTCTTC
V: TRBV10-2; D: -; J: TRBJ2-7; size: -; CDR3: CASSEEWSYEQYF; DNA: TGCGCCAGCAGTGAGGAGTGGTCCTACGAGCAGTACTTC
V: TRBV2; D: -; J: TRBJ1-2; size: -; CDR3: CASSEISGGGGYTF; DNA: TGTGCCAGCAGTGAAATATCGGGGGGGGGAGGCTACACCTTC
V: TRBV6-9; D: TRBD2; J: TRBJ2-7; size: -; CDR3: CASSLRTSGNYEQYF; DNA: TGTGCCAGCAGTCTTCGGACTAGCGGGAACTACGAGCAGTACTTC
V: TRBV10-3; D: TRBD2; J: TRBJ2-5; size: -; CDR3: CAMSGGPGETQYF; DNA: TGTGCCATGTCGGGGGGGCCGGGGGAGACCCAGTACTTC
V: TRBV27; D: -; J: TRBJ2-7; size: -; CDR3: CASSLSLPPSEQYF; DNA: TGTGCCAGCAGTTTATCGCTTCCCCCCTCCGAGCAGTACTTC
V: TRBV19; D: -; J: TRBJ1-5; size: -; CDR3: CASTQQAGNQPQHF; DNA: TGTGCCAGTACCCAGCAGGCAGGCAATCAGCCCCAGCATTTT
V: TRBV5-1; D: -; J: TRBJ1-2; size: -; CDR3: CASSLSTQGPYGYTF; DNA: TGCGCCAGCAGCCTATCCACGCAGGGCCCATATGGCTACACCTTC
V: TRBV2; D: -; J: TRBJ1-2; size: -; CDR3: CASALIDSNYGYTF; DNA: TGTGCCAGCGCCCTAATAGATTCTAACTATGGCTACACCTTC
V: TRBV5-6; D: TRBD1; J: TRBJ2-7; size: -; CDR3: CASSLGTGVWGGLGEQYF; DNA: TGTGCCAGCAGCTTAGGGACAGGGGTCTGGGGAGGTTTGGGAGAGCAGTACTTC
V: TRBV10-2; D: -; J: TRBJ2-5; size: -; CDR3: CASSERQETQYF; DNA: TGCGCCAGCAGTGAGCGCCAAGAGACCCAGTACTTC
V: TRBV7-6; D: -; J: TRBJ1-5; size: -; CDR3: CASSLGWGPNQPQHF; DNA: TGTGCCAGCAGCTTAGGGTGGGGGCCCAATCAGCCCCAGCATTTT